Each of the 30 T cell receptor beta chains below was sequenced from the same sample in a study of technical replicates of blood from a few donors. Profiled with immunoSEQ multiplex PCR; TCRdb holds only in-frame clones, not every one. The data show about 89,000 clones, roughly 93% seen once. Material for sequencing was T cells isolated from PBMCs. These receptors all come from a human donor in good health.

This clone was seen only a few times. This chain connects TRBV10-1 to TRBJ2-1, with D tentatively TRBD2 (5 bases). With 3 bases removed from V and 7 bases from J, the gap between germline ends came to 16 bases. The germline V gene has CDR1 WNHNN and CDR2 SYGVQD (reference sequence). This CDR3 has 15 residues. CDR3 DNA: TGCGCCAGCAGTGAAGGGCGGAGAGGGATAAATGAGCAGTTCTTC. Protein sequence: CASSEGRRGINEQFF.

The chain links TRBV4-2 to TRBJ1-5, with TRBD1 matching 7 bases. V lost 1 base and J lost 5; bases outside the gene matches: 5. Germline CDR1 LGHNA, CDR2 YNFKEQ. This CDR3 is built from 15 residues. The chain's CDR3 is CASSQGQGWYQPQHF. CDR3 nucleotide sequence: TGTGCCAGCAGCCAAGGACAGGGATGGTATCAGCCCCAGCATTTT.

This clone has more than one count but fewer than ten. The rearrangement joins TRBV4-1 to TRBJ1-1, with D perhaps matching TRBD1 (6 bases). Between the trimmed V and J ends, which lost 1 base and 3 bases, there was a span of 12 bases. This CDR3 has 15 amino acids. CDR1 is MGHRA and CDR2 is YSYEKL in the germline V gene. The CDR3 region is CASSQAKGHYTEAFF. CDR3 bases: TGCGCCAGCAGCCAAGCGAAGGGACACTACACTGAAGCTTTCTTT.

The sample holds a few counts of this clone. The chain carries TRBV6-5 and TRBJ2-5, with unresolved D. The CDR3 totals 13 residues. From germline, CDR1 is MNHEY and CDR2 SVGAGI. The V end was cut by 3 bases, the J end by 2 bases, with 7 bases between. The CDR3 loop reads CASSYSVQETQYF. Here the CDR3 DNA reads TGTGCCAGCAGTTATTCGGTTCAAGAGACCCAGTACTTC.

CDR3 loop: CASSQGGDRRYQETQYF. The CDR3 region has the DNA TGTGCCAGCAGCCAAGGTGGGGACAGGAGGTACCAAGAGACCCAGTACTTC. The chain couples TRBV4-2 to TRBJ2-5, with 8 bases that match TRBD1. CDR3 size: 17 residues. Germline trimming cut 1 base from V and 0 bases from J; bases unmatched to any gene: 7. Germline lookup yields CDR1 LGHNA and CDR2 YNFKEQ.

The chain links TRBV10-2 to TRBJ2-7; D is unclear. Trimming stripped 4 bases from V and 3 bases from J, with 16 bases between. The CDR3 extends over 15 amino acids. The germline gives CDR1 WSHSY, CDR2 SAAADI. CDR3 amino acids: CASSGSVTQSYEQYF. The CDR3 bases are TGCGCCAGCAGTGGATCTGTGACACAAAGCTACGAGCAGTACTTC.

The V call is TRBV19, the J call TRBJ1-1; D is undetermined. The germline V gene has CDR1 LNHDA and CDR2 SQIVND (reference sequence). This CDR3 is built from 12 residues. V was pared by 5 bases and J by 8 bases, with 12 bases between. The CDR3 bases are TGTGCCAGTAGTGCCCGAGGCCTGGAAGCTTTCTTT. It specifies CASSARGLEAFF.

This chain connects TRBV7-9 to TRBJ1-1, with TRBD1 as a possible D gene (6 bases). V was trimmed by 3 bases and J by 4 bases, leaving 21 bases between them. Germline values: CDR1 SEHNR, CDR2 FQNEAQ (reference sequence). The CDR3 runs 17 residues. The CDR3 DNA reads as TGTGCCAGCAGCTTTGAAGGGGGGGGCGCTAGGGGCACTGAAGCTTTCTTT. Amino acid sequence: CASSFEGGGARGTEAFF.

This clone was found once. This sequence joins TRBV19 and TRBJ2-5; TRBD1 aligns across 7 bases. V shed 5 bases and J 5 bases; nucleotides not matched to a gene: 14. Germline-derived CDR1 and CDR2 are LNHDA and SQIVND (reference sequence). The CDR3 is 16 amino acids. This CDR3 is CASSPGGQTLSETQYF. DNA for the CDR3: TGTGCCAGTAGTCCAGGGGGACAGACGTTGAGTGAGACCCAGTACTTC.

The chain combines TRBV5-1 with TRBJ1-1; a weak D match, TRBD1 (5 bases). Trimming left V 1 base short and J 6 bases short, with 13 bases between. Per germline, CDR1 SGHRS and CDR2 YFSETQ. This CDR3 has 14 residues. The CDR3 nucleotides read TGCGCCAGCAGCTTGACGCGGGGGACCCCTGAAGCTTTCTTT. This encodes CASSLTRGTPEAFF.

Here the CDR3 DNA reads TGTGCCAGCAGTTACTCAGACACACTCTATGGCTACACCTTC. It codes for CASSYSDTLYGYTF. The V and J genes are TRBV6-5 and TRBJ1-2; D unresolved. This CDR3 comprises 14 residues. Trimming removed 0 bases from V and 4 bases from J, with 9 bases in between. CDR1 MNHEY and CDR2 SVGAGI come from the germline V gene.

J is TRBJ1-1 and V is TRBV21-1; no DNA check was done on the table's D call, TRBD1. TRBV21-1 is tagged as a pseudogene. The CDR3 loop spans 15 amino acids. CDR3 DNA: TGTGCCAGCAGCCAACAGGGACAGGGAGGCACTGAAGCTTTCTTT. It encodes CASSQQGQGGTEAFF.

This chain joins TRBV2 and TRBJ2-7; no clear D. The V gene's germline CDR1 is SNHLY and CDR2 FYNNEI. This CDR3 comprises 14 residues. Trimming shortened V by 4 bases and J by 1 base, and 11 bases separated the two germline ends. The CDR3 coding sequence is TGTGCCAGCAGTGGGGCAGGCTTTTCCTACGAGCAGTACTTC. It codes for CASSGAGFSYEQYF.

This chain joins TRBV7-9 and TRBJ1-1, with D hard to call. The CDR3 extends over 13 amino acids. V was trimmed by 2 bases and J by 1 base, leaving 5 bases between them. Germline values: CDR1 SEHNR, CDR2 FQNEAQ (reference sequence). The CDR3 is CASSLQENTEAFF. CDR3 in DNA: TGTGCCAGCAGCTTACAGGAGAACACTGAAGCTTTCTTT. The full variable domain, rest sourced from reference TRBV7-9 and TRBJ1-1, is DTGVSQNPRHKITKRGQNVTFRCDPISEHNRLYWYRQTLGQGPEFLTYFQNEAQLEKSRLLSDRFSAERPKGSFSTLEIQRTEQGDSAMYLCASSLQENTEAFFGQGTRLTVV.

The chain joins TRBV25-1 to TRBJ2-1, with D possibly matching TRBD1 (6 bases). The CDR3 loop spans 15 amino acids. V lost 7 bases to trimming and J lost 1 base, with 14 bases between them. Germline-derived CDR1 and CDR2 are MGHDK and SYGVNS. DNA of the CDR3: TGTGCCAGCATGTTCCAGGGGCGATCCTACAATGAGCAGTTCTTC. It is translated as CASMFQGRSYNEQFF.

The rearrangement links TRBV19 to TRBJ2-2; D gene ambiguous. Germline values: CDR1 LNHDA, CDR2 SQIVND (reference sequence). The V and J ends lost 5 bases and 4 bases respectively, with 8 bases between them. The CDR3 is 13 residues long. This CDR3 is CASSSRLTGELFF. The CDR3 DNA follows: TGTGCCAGTAGTTCGAGACTCACCGGGGAGCTGTTTTTT.

The chain recombines TRBV18 with TRBJ2-7; 7 nucleotides agree with TRBD1. V shed 1 base and J 3 bases; nucleotides not matched to a gene: 9. The CDR3 totals 16 residues. Per the germline V gene, CDR1 is KGHSH and CDR2 is LQKENI. For the CDR3, the DNA is TGTGCCAGCTCACCACGTACCGGGACAGACTTCTACGAGCAGTACTTC. Translating gives CASSPRTGTDFYEQYF.

The rearrangement links TRBV7-9 to TRBJ2-3; D might be TRBD2 (5 bases). Trimming shortened V by 2 bases and J by 0 bases, and 9 bases separated the two germline ends. The CDR3 spans 15 residues. CDR1 is SEHNR, CDR2 FQNEAQ, per germline (reference sequence). The DNA of the CDR3 is TGTGCCAGCAGCTTACGGGGATTTAGCACAGATACGCAGTATTTT. Amino acid sequence: CASSLRGFSTDTQYF.

The chain combines TRBV27 with TRBJ2-1; the D gene is possibly TRBD2 (6 bases). The CDR3 consists of 18 residues. Trimming removed 3 bases from V and 0 bases from J, with 18 bases in between. Per the germline V gene, CDR1 is MNHEY and CDR2 is SMNVEV (reference sequence). CDR3 bases: TGTGCCAGCAGTTTGAGTTTCGGGGGTTATAGCTCCTACAATGAGCAGTTCTTC. It yields the protein CASSLSFGGYSSYNEQFF.

This chain links TRBV28 with TRBJ2-2; 10 nucleotides align to TRBD2. Germline CDR1 is MDHEN and CDR2 is SYDVKM. The CDR3 totals 15 residues. J lost 6 bases, V lost 8 bases, and 9 bases had no gene match. CDR3 nucleotide sequence: TGTGCCAGCTTAGCGGGAGGTGTCCGGTCCGGGGAGCTGTTTTTT. Encoded protein: CASLAGGVRSGELFF.

This chain links TRBV5-1 with TRBJ2-1, with TRBD2 matching 14 bases. The CDR3 consists of 19 residues. V was pared by 3 bases and J by 0 bases, with 8 bases of the junction left unmatched. The V gene's germline CDR1 is SGHRS and CDR2 YFSETQ. CDR3 coding DNA: TGCGCCAGCAGCTGGACGACTAGCGGGGGGGGAAGCTCCTACAATGAGCAGTTCTTC. Protein sequence: CASSWTTSGGGSSYNEQFF.

The chain combines TRBV2 with TRBJ1-5; no clear D gene. V was trimmed by 1 base and J by 7 bases, leaving 17 bases between them. CDR1 and CDR2 from the germline V gene are SNHLY and FYNNEI. The CDR3 runs 16 residues. The CDR3 region has the DNA TGTGCCAGCAGTGAAGGAACGGGTTTCCTCAAACAGCCCCAGCATTTT. Its translation: CASSEGTGFLKQPQHF.

The V gene is TRBV6-6, the J gene TRBJ2-7; TRBD1 matches at 7 bases. CDR1 is MNHNY, CDR2 SVGAGI, per germline (reference sequence). Losses at the gene ends were 8 bases for V and 4 bases for J; bases not matched to a gene: 8. The CDR3 extends over 13 amino acids. The CDR3 nucleotides read TGTGCCAGCCACGGGACAGACAAATACGAGCAGTACTTC. This encodes CASHGTDKYEQYF.

The J gene is TRBJ2-5, the V gene TRBV30, with TRBD2 as a possible D gene (5 bases). From germline, CDR1 is GTSNPN and CDR2 SVGIG (reference sequence). There are 12 residues in the CDR3. Trimming took off 2 bases at V and 5 bases at J, with 9 bases between the two ends. The CDR3 region has the DNA TGTGCCTGGAGTCCCCGGGGTGAGACCCAGTACTTC. Translation: CAWSPRGETQYF.

This clone was seen only once. The V and J genes are TRBV18 and TRBJ2-2; possible D gene TRBD1, 6 bases. The CDR3 consists of 14 residues. V dropped 6 bases and J dropped 0 bases, with 8 bases sitting between them. The germline gives CDR1 KGHSH, CDR2 LQKENI. The chain's CDR3 is CASSGTSNTGELFF. As DNA, the CDR3 is TGTGCCAGCTCCGGGACATCGAACACCGGGGAGCTGTTTTTT.

The V call is TRBV4-1, the J call TRBJ2-2, with D tentatively TRBD2 (7 bases). This CDR3 spans 17 amino acids. V gave up 3 bases and J gave up 5 bases, with 19 bases separating them. The V gene's germline CDR1 is MGHRA and CDR2 YSYEKL. CDR3 amino acids: CASSQGGRTSWTGELFF. CDR3 in DNA: TGCGCCAGCAGCCAGGGGGGCCGGACTAGTTGGACCGGGGAGCTGTTTTTT.

This chain uses TRBV7-9 with TRBJ1-2; tentatively, D is TRBD1 (6 bases). CDR3 size: 13 residues. Trimming took 4 bases from V and 4 from J, leaving 10 bases between them. Germline CDR1 and CDR2: SEHNR and FQNEAQ (reference sequence). The DNA for the CDR3 is TGTGCCAGCAGCTCAGGGGTTCTCTATGGCTACACCTTC. Its translation: CASSSGVLYGYTF.

The chain couples TRBV30 to TRBJ2-2; tentatively, D is TRBD2 (6 bases). V was clipped by 5 bases and J by 8 bases, with 15 bases between them. Germline lookup yields CDR1 GTSNPN and CDR2 SVGIG (reference sequence). The CDR3 is 13 residues long. CDR3 bases: TGTGCCTGGTCGCGGGACGTCTCAGGGGAGCTGTTTTTT. Translation gives CAWSRDVSGELFF.

The sample holds one count of this clone. The J gene is TRBJ2-7, the V gene TRBV6-5, with D possibly being TRBD2 (6 bases). The ends were cut back, 6 bases at V and 7 bases at J, with 19 bases in the middle. CDR3 size: 14 residues. Germline CDR1 is MNHEY and CDR2 is SVGAGI. CDR3 loop: CASRGRGLQKEQYF. CDR3 DNA: TGTGCCAGCAGGGGGCGGGGCCTACAAAAAGAGCAGTACTTC.

The genes are TRBV2 and TRBJ1-2; D gene unclear. The V gene lost 7 bases and the J gene lost 10 bases, with 13 bases spanning the gap. The CDR3 runs 11 residues. Germline-derived CDR1 and CDR2 are SNHLY and FYNNEI. The CDR3 DNA is TGTGCCAGCACCATTTACGGGTACTACACCTTC. It encodes CASTIYGYYTF.